Detailed here is one T cell receptor (beta chain). Antigen unknown. Between the trimmed V and J ends, which lost 4 bases and 0 bases, there was a span of 13 bases. Germline V gene data show CDR1 as MGHRA and CDR2 as YSYEKL. The CDR3 runs 16 residues. This specimen comes from a study of OX40 agonist ivuxolimab in advanced cancers. Study findings and constraints: Clones of CD4+ and CD8+ blood T cells grew by week 6 at doses of 0.1 to 3.0 mg/kg.

Data came from immunoSEQ multiplex PCR; TCRdb stores just in-frame clones and leaves some out. Of approximately 84,000 clones in the sample, 65% to 90% are singletons; the top ten hold roughly 2%. The chain recombines TRBV4-1 with TRBJ1-5; tentatively, D is TRBD1 (6 bases). The TCR comes from an adult with an advanced solid tumor such as melanoma, head and neck, liver or kidney cancer. The sequenced sample was CD4+ or CD8+ T cells sorted from blood, obtained in a trial of the OX40 agonist ivuxolimab. The CDR3 sequence: CASSRGGGGSNQPQHF. For the CDR3, the DNA is TGCGCCAGCAGCCGAGGGGGGGGAGGTAGCAATCAGCCCCAGCATTTT.